Below are 18 T cell receptor beta chains sequenced from a single sample in a study of blood T cell repertoires in COVID-19. Clones were sequenced by immunoSEQ multiplex PCR, and TCRdb holds only the in-frame ones, with some missing. The sample has under 200,000 clones, roughly nine tenths seen once. The sample was peripheral blood. Receptors originate from a woman aged 55-70 years with COVID-19, enrolled during active disease.

The chain combines TRBV19 with TRBJ1-5; possibly TRBD1 for D (6 bases). Trimming pared 1 base from V and 0 bases from J, leaving 10 bases between. The CDR3 spans 16 residues. Germline V CDR1 and CDR2: LNHDA, SQIVND (reference sequence). Here the CDR3 DNA reads TGTGCCAGTAGTATAGTATCAGGGGATAGCAATCAGCCCCAGCATTTT. Translated: CASSIVSGDSNQPQHF.

This rearrangement joins TRBV4-1 to TRBJ1-5; possibly TRBD1 for D (5 bases). The V and J ends lost 0 bases and 6 bases respectively, with 9 bases between them. Germline values: CDR1 MGHRA, CDR2 YSYEKL. The CDR3 loop spans 14 amino acids. In DNA form, the CDR3 reads TGCGCCAGCAGCCAAGACGGGGGACGTCAGCCCCAGCATTTT. Encoded protein: CASSQDGGRQPQHF.

V gene TRBV5-1 combines with J gene TRBJ1-2; no definite D call. Germline V gene sequence: CDR1 SGHRS, CDR2 YFSETQ. V was pared by 2 bases and J by 3 bases, with 17 bases between. The CDR3 contains 16 residues. The CDR3 bases are TGCGCCAGCAGCTTTATCGACGCCCATAGCGACTATGGCTACACCTTC. This sequence encodes CASSFIDAHSDYGYTF. Complete variable domain (other parts from reference TRBV5-1 and TRBJ1-2): KAGVTQTPRYLIKTRGQQVTLSCSPISGHRSVSWYQQTPGQGLQFLFEYFSETQRNKGNFPGRFSGRQFSNSRSEMNVSTLELGDSALYLCASSFIDAHSDYGYTFGSGTRLTVV.

This chain connects TRBV19 to TRBJ2-7, with 9 bases identical to TRBD2. CDR3 size: 15 residues. V was clipped by 5 bases and J by 3 bases; unmatched bases: 8. CDR1 LNHDA and CDR2 SQIVND come from the germline V gene (reference sequence). CDR3 protein: CASSSNSGRIYEQYF. CDR3 DNA sequence: TGTGCCAGTAGTTCCAATAGCGGGAGAATCTACGAGCAGTACTTC.

This clone was detected once. The rearrangement links TRBV5-1 to TRBJ2-1; TRBD2 matches 9 bases. Germline V gives CDR1 SGHRS, CDR2 YFSETQ. The CDR3 has 15 amino acids. Trimming at V came to 0 bases and at J to 7 bases, leaving 5 bases not matched to a gene. The CDR3 DNA reads TGCGCCAGCAGCTTGGGACTAGCGGACCAGAATGAGCAGTTCTTC. It codes for CASSLGLADQNEQFF.

CDR3 sequence reads: CASTRTSGSFSYNEQFF. The CDR3 DNA reads TGTGCCAGTACCAGGACTAGCGGGAGTTTCTCGTACAATGAGCAGTTCTTC. The rearrangement uses TRBV19 and TRBJ2-1; 13 nucleotides match TRBD2. Looked up from germline, CDR1 is LNHDA and CDR2 is SQIVND (reference sequence). The length of the CDR3 is 17 residues. V trimming: 7 bases; J trimming: 4 bases; junction bases outside the gene matches: 10. The variable domain in full, with the rest retrieved from reference TRBV19 and TRBJ2-1, is DGGITQSPKYLFRKEGQNVTLSCEQNLNHDAMYWYRQDPGQGLRLIYYSQIVNDFQKGDIAEGYSVSREKKESFPLTVTSAQKNPTAFYLCASTRTSGSFSYNEQFFGPGTRLTVL.

This rearrangement joins TRBV18 to TRBJ1-2, with D perhaps TRBD1 (5 bases). Germline V CDR1 and CDR2: KGHSH, LQKENI. The CDR3 spans 13 residues. V was clipped by 4 bases and J by 4 bases, with 10 bases between them. The CDR3 loop is CASSRGRTYGYTF. CDR3 in DNA: TGTGCCAGCTCACGGGGGAGGACCTATGGCTACACCTTC.

V gene TRBV7-2 combines with J gene TRBJ2-7; 7 nucleotides line up with TRBD1. CDR3 length: 19 residues. Germline assignment: CDR1 SGHTA and CDR2 FQGNSA. J lost 1 base, V lost 5 bases, and 20 bases had no gene match. DNA of the CDR3: TGTGCCAGCAGCGTCCTCCGGGACAGATTTTCGGGATTTTCCTACGAGCAGTACTTC. Translated: CASSVLRDRFSGFSYEQYF.

The V gene is TRBV12-5, the J gene TRBJ2-2; TRBD1 might be the D (6 bases). The length of the CDR3 is 15 residues. Germline CDR1 and CDR2: LGHNT and FRNRAP. V lost 1 base to trimming and J lost 1 base, with 7 bases between them. The CDR3 region has the DNA TGTGCTAGTGGTTTGGCCAGGGGGAACACCGGGGAGCTGTTTTTT. It is translated as CASGLARGNTGELFF.

This clone is a singleton in its sample. The sample has other DNA sequences that encode this CDR3 too. This rearrangement joins TRBV19 to TRBJ2-3, with 15 positions matching TRBD2. This CDR3 is built from 16 residues. The germline gives CDR1 LNHDA, CDR2 SQIVND (reference sequence). The V gene end was trimmed by 5 bases and the J gene end by 3 bases; junction bases not matched to a gene: 3. The CDR3 nucleotides are TGTGCCAGTAGTTTGGGACTAGCGGGGGGAACAGATACGCAGTATTTT. This gives the protein CASSLGLAGGTDTQYF.

The chain combines TRBV19 with TRBJ2-3; D not certain. Germline loops: CDR1 LNHDA, CDR2 SQIVND (reference sequence). CDR3 length equals 12 residues. The V end was cut by 5 bases, the J end by 3 bases, with 6 bases between. The CDR3 DNA sequence: TGTGCCAGTAGTGACAAGACAGATACGCAGTATTTT. Translating gives CASSDKTDTQYF. The whole variable domain, remainder taken from reference TRBV19 and TRBJ2-3, is DGGITQSPKYLFRKEGQNVTLSCEQNLNHDAMYWYRQDPGQGLRLIYYSQIVNDFQKGDIAEGYSVSREKKESFPLTVTSAQKNPTAFYLCASSDKTDTQYFGPGTRLTVL.

CDR3 nucleotides: TGTGCCAGCAGCCCACGGACAGGGCGGAATGAAAAACTGTTTTTT. Its translation: CASSPRTGRNEKLFF. V usage is TRBV11-3 and J usage is TRBJ1-4; 8 bases align to TRBD1. The CDR3 is 15 residues long. Unmatched junction bases numbered 7, after V lost 5 bases and J lost 5 bases. The germline CDR1 and CDR2 sequences are SGHNT and YENEEA.

This clone was detected a few times. V and J are TRBV5-1 and TRBJ2-7; TRBD2 is a possible D gene (6 bases). The V end lost 4 bases, the J end lost 7 bases, and 21 bases lay between the germline ends. This CDR3 contains 15 residues. Germline V CDR1 and CDR2: SGHRS, YFSETQ. This CDR3 is CASSLGGTPLEEQYF. CDR3 sequence (DNA): TGCGCCAGCAGCCTGGGAGGAACTCCTCTGGAAGAGCAGTACTTC.

This sequence joins TRBV5-4 and TRBJ2-7; tentative D call: TRBD2 (6 bases). Trimming pared 4 bases from V and 3 bases from J, leaving 8 bases between. This CDR3 contains 12 residues. The germline gives CDR1 SGHNT, CDR2 YYREEE (reference sequence). The CDR3 bases are TGTGCCAGCAGCCGGACTAACTACGAGCAGTACTTC. Translation gives CASSRTNYEQYF.

The gene calls are TRBV7-2 and TRBJ2-5; 10 bases match TRBD2. Looked up from germline, CDR1 is SGHTA and CDR2 is FQGNSA. CDR3 length equals 15 residues. V was clipped by 1 base and J by 3 bases; unmatched bases: 2. The CDR3 reads CASSLGLAGEETQYF. DNA of the CDR3: TGTGCCAGCAGCTTAGGGCTAGCGGGAGAAGAGACCCAGTACTTC. The full variable domain, in which reference TRBV7-2 and TRBJ2-5 provide the parts outside the CDR3, is GAGVSQSPSNKVTEKGKDVELRCDPISGHTALYWYRQSLGQGLEFLIYFQGNSAPDKSGLPSDRFSAERTGGSVSTLTIQRTQQEDSAVYLCASSLGLAGEETQYFGPGTRLLVL.

The chain joins TRBV18 to TRBJ1-2; 11 bases match TRBD1. Germline CDR1 and CDR2: KGHSH and LQKENI. The trim removed 6 bases at V and 6 bases at J, leaving 6 bases unmatched. The CDR3 has 14 amino acids. This CDR3 reads CASSRDRGGDGYTF. CDR3 nucleotides: TGTGCCAGCTCCCGGGACAGGGGGGGCGATGGCTACACCTTC.

This sequence joins TRBV6-2 or TRBV6-3 and TRBJ2-3, with D maybe TRBD2 (6 bases). The V end was cut by 4 bases, the J end by 3 bases, with 8 bases between. Looked up from germline, CDR1 is MNHEY and CDR2 is SVGEGT. CDR3 length: 13 amino acids. This CDR3 is CASSSGGTDTQYF. Written as DNA, the CDR3 is TGTGCCAGCAGTTCCGGGGGTACAGATACGCAGTATTTT.

The chain uses TRBV6-2 or TRBV6-3 and TRBJ1-6, with TRBD1 matching over 7 bases. In germline, CDR1 is MNHEY, CDR2 SVGEGT. The CDR3 has 14 residues. With V trimmed by 6 bases and J by 13 bases, 12 bases remained unmatched. In nucleotides, the CDR3 is TGTGCCAGCAGCCGCGACAGGGAATCTCAGCCCCTCCACTTT. Translated: CASSRDRESQPLHF.